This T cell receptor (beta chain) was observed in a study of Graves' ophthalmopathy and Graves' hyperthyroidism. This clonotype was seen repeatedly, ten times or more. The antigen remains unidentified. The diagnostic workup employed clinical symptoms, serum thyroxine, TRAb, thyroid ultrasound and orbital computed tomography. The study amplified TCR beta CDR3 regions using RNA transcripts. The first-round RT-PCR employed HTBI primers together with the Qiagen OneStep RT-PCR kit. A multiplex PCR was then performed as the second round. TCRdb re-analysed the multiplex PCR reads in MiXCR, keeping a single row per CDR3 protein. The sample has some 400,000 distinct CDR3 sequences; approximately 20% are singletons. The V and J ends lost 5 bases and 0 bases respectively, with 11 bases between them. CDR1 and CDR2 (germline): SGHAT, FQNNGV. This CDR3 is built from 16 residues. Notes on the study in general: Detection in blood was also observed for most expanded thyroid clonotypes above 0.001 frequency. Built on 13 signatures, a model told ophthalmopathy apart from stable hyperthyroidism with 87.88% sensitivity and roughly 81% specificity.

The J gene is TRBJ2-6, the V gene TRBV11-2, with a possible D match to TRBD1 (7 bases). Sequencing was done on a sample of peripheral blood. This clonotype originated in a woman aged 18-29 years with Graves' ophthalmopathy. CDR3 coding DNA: TGTGCCAGCAGCCTCAGGGGGGACTCTGGGGCCAACGTCCTGACTTTC. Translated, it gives CASSLRGDSGANVLTF.